This record concerns one T cell receptor (beta chain) sequence. This clone was seen a single time. Its antigen has not been determined. Within one base of it there is no much larger clone, and no base qualities were kept. CDR3 length: 15 amino acids, cysteine to phenylalanine. The CDR3 DNA has 45 bases and is translated from base 1. These data originate in a study of cytomegalovirus exposure and HLA in healthy donors (dated by TCRdb to about 2017). Regarding the research as a whole: An earlier analysis of approximately 640 of the donors reported 250 to 300 Gb of sequence data and more than 90 million unique TCR beta sequences from approximately 180 million T cells. An early release that covered some 640 HLA-typed donors contained around 300 gigabases of sequencing data and tens of millions of unique TCR sequences. Of the roughly 400 genotyped donors, less than 85% were placed in the genetic ancestry cluster associated with self-reported Caucasian donors. The aim of the study was to test whether cataloging public T cell receptors could identify signatures of past pathogen exposure. The T cell repertoires of 666 subjects were profiled by immunosequencing and related to cytomegalovirus serostatus. In addition to the first cohort of hundreds of subjects, a separate validation cohort of approximately 120 different subjects was used. High-throughput TCR immunosequencing, statistical association of individual TCRs with disease status, and machine learning were combined to predict cytomegalovirus infection status. To study patterns of TCR occurrence, a later analysis re-analyzed previously published TCR beta repertoires from around 700 donors and added high-resolution HLA genotyping. The later analysis used no new phenotypic data to find candidate immune exposures, relying instead on TCR beta sequences and their occurrence across donors. In an earlier analysis of several hundred of the donors, high-throughput TCR beta sequencing was used to judge whether each TCR beta V gene segment behaved as functional or pseudogenic. Donor age, sex, ethnicity and CMV serostatus were compiled alongside the repertoire data. A later genetic analysis took genome-wide SNP genotypes for about 55% of the roughly 700 donors and used that subset as a discovery cohort. Every repertoire in the discovery cohort had been generated on one and the same sequencing platform. Both class I and class II loci were covered by HLA typing, at four-digit resolution. The number of typed donors differed by locus: about 629-630 for A, B, C, DRB1 and DQB1; some 500 for DQA1; roughly 600 for DPA1; and some 470 for DPB1. Because of strong linkage in the cohort, roughly 5 DR-DQ haplotypes were treated as single units for association and clustering. On average, about 240,000 unique TCR beta nucleotide sequences were sequenced per donor among a few hundred genotyped donors of the cohort, with 15% to 20% of those sequences being non-productive. The investigation overall reported the following: The sequencing pipeline was judged likely to have produced a cluster of highly shared sequence variants as a technical artifact. In a later analysis, several top co-occurrence clusters were reported to appear linked to parvovirus B19, influenza, CMV and Epstein-Barr virus. A later genetic analysis reported fewer N-insertions in productive TCRs among donors in an Asian-associated ancestry cluster than the roughly 640-donor mean. According to the authors, the approach could potentially be generalized to other disease states and immunological phenotypes. A further reported finding was that TCR beta sequences accurately predicted the HLA-A and HLA-B alleles for most subjects in the first cohort. In a later genetic analysis, a missense DCLRE1C variant was associated with V-gene and J-gene trimming of TCR beta chains, and the association was replicated in an independent cohort. In a later analysis, most CMV-associated TCR beta chains were found to appear HLA-restricted, with HLA associations seemingly driven largely by CMV exposure. Three of the identified cytomegalovirus-associated TCR beta chains were confirmed in vitro to be specific for cytomegalovirus antigens. Assigning TCR associations to individual alleles was difficult when HLA alleles, especially DR and DQ, strongly co-occurred. This cohort had only TCR beta chains sequenced, and the lack of alpha or paired-chain data limited which features could be detected. In a later analysis, HLA-associated TCR beta chains showed more clonal expansion and lower generation probabilities than non-associated chains that were equally common. The classifier was reported to diagnose cytomegalovirus status with high specificity and sensitivity in both the original cohort and the validation cohort. Most TCR sequences were observed very rarely across donors, whereas some public TCRs were present in many individuals. The presence/absence analyses assumed that sequencing depth was roughly uniform across donors, and that assumption may not be true. Because HLA typing was unavailable for some donors at each locus, only the typed subset was used in association tests. Seventeen rarely observed V segments, including chromosome 9 orphons, were excluded from the earlier analysis of some 590 of the donors because counts were too low. Some IMGT-functional V segments, including TRBV6-2 and TRBV6-3, could not be distinguished by the 87-base-pair reads and were therefore excluded. The study listed approximately 160 TCR beta chains as associated with cytomegalovirus. In an earlier analysis of some 640 of the donors, most TCR beta V segments were observed in productive rearrangements about 87% or about 30% of the time, broadly matching IMGT annotations. In a later analysis, the rate of TCR association differed among HLA loci, with DRB1 alleles having the most associated TCRs and HLA-C alleles having the fewest. In a later analysis, some 18,000 TCR beta sequences were associated with specific HLA alleles at a false discovery rate of 0.05. The only immune exposure information available for the cohort was CMV serostatus. Correlated functional status among segregating V segments might be attributable to linkage disequilibrium, but an unknown experimental factor could not be ruled out.

The cohort was made up of under 800 healthy bone marrow donors. All cohort members were sampled while nominally healthy, although unrecorded immune exposures were likely present. The donor was CMV seronegative and was included in the group of about 350 seronegative cohort members. Each donor provided a peripheral blood sample, and peripheral blood mononuclear cells were used for TCR beta sequencing. Genomic DNA extraction from the blood cell samples was performed with the Qiagen DNeasy Blood Extraction Kit. The library was built by means of the immunoSEQ multiplex PCR assay. For the multiplex PCR, a mixture combining 60 forward primers for TCR Vbeta segments and 13 reverse primers for TCR Jbeta segments was used. The CDR3 region of rearranged TCR beta genes was amplified from genomic DNA with a multiplex PCR assay. The amplified TCR beta libraries were sequenced on the Illumina HiSeq System as 87-base-pair reads. The paper's data handling went like this. A later analysis counted tens of millions of unique TCR beta chains across the 670 or so repertoires, and some 11 million of these chains were shared by at least two donors. Raw reads were error-corrected and collapsed into unique sequences by a nearest-neighbor algorithm in which closely related sequences were merged to remove PCR and sequencing errors. V, D and J gene segments were assigned by aligning CDR3 sequences to IMGT reference sequences. For a sequence to be retained, a match of at least six nucleotides to both a V gene segment and a J gene segment was required. A rearrangement counted as productive if the CDR3 had no stop codons and remained in frame with V and J, and every other rearrangement counted as non-productive. CDR3 was defined by IMGT convention, running from the second conserved V-encoded cysteine to the conserved J-encoded phenylalanine. In an earlier analysis of 550 to 650 of the donors, sequences lacking an unambiguous match to a single V gene segment were excluded. In an earlier analysis of a few hundred of the donors, V segments were called functional above 56.7% productive rearrangements and were called segregating when the between-donor standard deviation exceeded 5%. A statistical classification framework was built to diagnose cytomegalovirus status from the catalog of TCR beta chain sequences. A later analysis assigned V and J genes by comparing TCR nucleotide sequences with IMGT/GENE-DB human TR gene sequences. A later analysis assigned CDR3 sequences and most-parsimonious VDJ recombination scenarios with the TCRdist pipeline. In a later analysis, every TCR beta chain was defined by the combination of its CDR3 amino acid sequence and its V-gene family, and reads without a unique V-gene family were dropped. As a way to deal with suspected cross-contamination and a sequencing artifact, a later analysis dropped roughly 600 nucleotide sequences that were highly shared and had low generation probability. In a later analysis, a clonal expansion index was calculated for each public chain from normalized within-repertoire ranks of inferred template counts. In a later analysis, generation probabilities were computed with a VDJ recombination model fitted to out-of-frame rearrangements, and the resulting probabilities were checked against IGoR. A later analysis scored TCR-TCR, TCR-HLA and TCR-CMV co-occurrence with hypergeometric tests, applying a repertoire-size bias correction to TCR pairs. A later analysis estimated false discovery rates by permuting HLA or CMV assignments 20 times. In a later analysis, co-occurring TCRs were grouped using DBSCAN, with TCRdist sequence similarity added in when clustering inside HLA-allele-positive subsets. Co-occurrence clustering excluded repertoires with fewer than 30,000 or more than 120,000 public chains, plus five with anomalous nucleotide sharing. TCRdb provides this immuneACCESS table in a form limited to in-frame rearrangements. Some clones are lacking; in checked studies, under half of them reflect an unresolved V gene, and why the rest are absent is not known. The V and J calls and clone size come from that table; D and trimming were worked out from the DNA. Present in this sample are about 110,000 clones, about two thirds of which were seen just once. The ten largest make up 2.8% of the sample.

The TCR comes from a female donor in good health and CMV-seronegative. Sequenced: PBMCs. The rearrangement combines TRBV1 with TRBJ2-3; TRBD2 is taken as the D call from the table, unchecked against the DNA. TRBV1 is a known pseudogene. The nucleotide sequence is TGCACCAGCAGCCAAGAGCGGATGAGCACAGATACGCAGTATTTT. This is translated as CTSSQERMSTDTQYF.